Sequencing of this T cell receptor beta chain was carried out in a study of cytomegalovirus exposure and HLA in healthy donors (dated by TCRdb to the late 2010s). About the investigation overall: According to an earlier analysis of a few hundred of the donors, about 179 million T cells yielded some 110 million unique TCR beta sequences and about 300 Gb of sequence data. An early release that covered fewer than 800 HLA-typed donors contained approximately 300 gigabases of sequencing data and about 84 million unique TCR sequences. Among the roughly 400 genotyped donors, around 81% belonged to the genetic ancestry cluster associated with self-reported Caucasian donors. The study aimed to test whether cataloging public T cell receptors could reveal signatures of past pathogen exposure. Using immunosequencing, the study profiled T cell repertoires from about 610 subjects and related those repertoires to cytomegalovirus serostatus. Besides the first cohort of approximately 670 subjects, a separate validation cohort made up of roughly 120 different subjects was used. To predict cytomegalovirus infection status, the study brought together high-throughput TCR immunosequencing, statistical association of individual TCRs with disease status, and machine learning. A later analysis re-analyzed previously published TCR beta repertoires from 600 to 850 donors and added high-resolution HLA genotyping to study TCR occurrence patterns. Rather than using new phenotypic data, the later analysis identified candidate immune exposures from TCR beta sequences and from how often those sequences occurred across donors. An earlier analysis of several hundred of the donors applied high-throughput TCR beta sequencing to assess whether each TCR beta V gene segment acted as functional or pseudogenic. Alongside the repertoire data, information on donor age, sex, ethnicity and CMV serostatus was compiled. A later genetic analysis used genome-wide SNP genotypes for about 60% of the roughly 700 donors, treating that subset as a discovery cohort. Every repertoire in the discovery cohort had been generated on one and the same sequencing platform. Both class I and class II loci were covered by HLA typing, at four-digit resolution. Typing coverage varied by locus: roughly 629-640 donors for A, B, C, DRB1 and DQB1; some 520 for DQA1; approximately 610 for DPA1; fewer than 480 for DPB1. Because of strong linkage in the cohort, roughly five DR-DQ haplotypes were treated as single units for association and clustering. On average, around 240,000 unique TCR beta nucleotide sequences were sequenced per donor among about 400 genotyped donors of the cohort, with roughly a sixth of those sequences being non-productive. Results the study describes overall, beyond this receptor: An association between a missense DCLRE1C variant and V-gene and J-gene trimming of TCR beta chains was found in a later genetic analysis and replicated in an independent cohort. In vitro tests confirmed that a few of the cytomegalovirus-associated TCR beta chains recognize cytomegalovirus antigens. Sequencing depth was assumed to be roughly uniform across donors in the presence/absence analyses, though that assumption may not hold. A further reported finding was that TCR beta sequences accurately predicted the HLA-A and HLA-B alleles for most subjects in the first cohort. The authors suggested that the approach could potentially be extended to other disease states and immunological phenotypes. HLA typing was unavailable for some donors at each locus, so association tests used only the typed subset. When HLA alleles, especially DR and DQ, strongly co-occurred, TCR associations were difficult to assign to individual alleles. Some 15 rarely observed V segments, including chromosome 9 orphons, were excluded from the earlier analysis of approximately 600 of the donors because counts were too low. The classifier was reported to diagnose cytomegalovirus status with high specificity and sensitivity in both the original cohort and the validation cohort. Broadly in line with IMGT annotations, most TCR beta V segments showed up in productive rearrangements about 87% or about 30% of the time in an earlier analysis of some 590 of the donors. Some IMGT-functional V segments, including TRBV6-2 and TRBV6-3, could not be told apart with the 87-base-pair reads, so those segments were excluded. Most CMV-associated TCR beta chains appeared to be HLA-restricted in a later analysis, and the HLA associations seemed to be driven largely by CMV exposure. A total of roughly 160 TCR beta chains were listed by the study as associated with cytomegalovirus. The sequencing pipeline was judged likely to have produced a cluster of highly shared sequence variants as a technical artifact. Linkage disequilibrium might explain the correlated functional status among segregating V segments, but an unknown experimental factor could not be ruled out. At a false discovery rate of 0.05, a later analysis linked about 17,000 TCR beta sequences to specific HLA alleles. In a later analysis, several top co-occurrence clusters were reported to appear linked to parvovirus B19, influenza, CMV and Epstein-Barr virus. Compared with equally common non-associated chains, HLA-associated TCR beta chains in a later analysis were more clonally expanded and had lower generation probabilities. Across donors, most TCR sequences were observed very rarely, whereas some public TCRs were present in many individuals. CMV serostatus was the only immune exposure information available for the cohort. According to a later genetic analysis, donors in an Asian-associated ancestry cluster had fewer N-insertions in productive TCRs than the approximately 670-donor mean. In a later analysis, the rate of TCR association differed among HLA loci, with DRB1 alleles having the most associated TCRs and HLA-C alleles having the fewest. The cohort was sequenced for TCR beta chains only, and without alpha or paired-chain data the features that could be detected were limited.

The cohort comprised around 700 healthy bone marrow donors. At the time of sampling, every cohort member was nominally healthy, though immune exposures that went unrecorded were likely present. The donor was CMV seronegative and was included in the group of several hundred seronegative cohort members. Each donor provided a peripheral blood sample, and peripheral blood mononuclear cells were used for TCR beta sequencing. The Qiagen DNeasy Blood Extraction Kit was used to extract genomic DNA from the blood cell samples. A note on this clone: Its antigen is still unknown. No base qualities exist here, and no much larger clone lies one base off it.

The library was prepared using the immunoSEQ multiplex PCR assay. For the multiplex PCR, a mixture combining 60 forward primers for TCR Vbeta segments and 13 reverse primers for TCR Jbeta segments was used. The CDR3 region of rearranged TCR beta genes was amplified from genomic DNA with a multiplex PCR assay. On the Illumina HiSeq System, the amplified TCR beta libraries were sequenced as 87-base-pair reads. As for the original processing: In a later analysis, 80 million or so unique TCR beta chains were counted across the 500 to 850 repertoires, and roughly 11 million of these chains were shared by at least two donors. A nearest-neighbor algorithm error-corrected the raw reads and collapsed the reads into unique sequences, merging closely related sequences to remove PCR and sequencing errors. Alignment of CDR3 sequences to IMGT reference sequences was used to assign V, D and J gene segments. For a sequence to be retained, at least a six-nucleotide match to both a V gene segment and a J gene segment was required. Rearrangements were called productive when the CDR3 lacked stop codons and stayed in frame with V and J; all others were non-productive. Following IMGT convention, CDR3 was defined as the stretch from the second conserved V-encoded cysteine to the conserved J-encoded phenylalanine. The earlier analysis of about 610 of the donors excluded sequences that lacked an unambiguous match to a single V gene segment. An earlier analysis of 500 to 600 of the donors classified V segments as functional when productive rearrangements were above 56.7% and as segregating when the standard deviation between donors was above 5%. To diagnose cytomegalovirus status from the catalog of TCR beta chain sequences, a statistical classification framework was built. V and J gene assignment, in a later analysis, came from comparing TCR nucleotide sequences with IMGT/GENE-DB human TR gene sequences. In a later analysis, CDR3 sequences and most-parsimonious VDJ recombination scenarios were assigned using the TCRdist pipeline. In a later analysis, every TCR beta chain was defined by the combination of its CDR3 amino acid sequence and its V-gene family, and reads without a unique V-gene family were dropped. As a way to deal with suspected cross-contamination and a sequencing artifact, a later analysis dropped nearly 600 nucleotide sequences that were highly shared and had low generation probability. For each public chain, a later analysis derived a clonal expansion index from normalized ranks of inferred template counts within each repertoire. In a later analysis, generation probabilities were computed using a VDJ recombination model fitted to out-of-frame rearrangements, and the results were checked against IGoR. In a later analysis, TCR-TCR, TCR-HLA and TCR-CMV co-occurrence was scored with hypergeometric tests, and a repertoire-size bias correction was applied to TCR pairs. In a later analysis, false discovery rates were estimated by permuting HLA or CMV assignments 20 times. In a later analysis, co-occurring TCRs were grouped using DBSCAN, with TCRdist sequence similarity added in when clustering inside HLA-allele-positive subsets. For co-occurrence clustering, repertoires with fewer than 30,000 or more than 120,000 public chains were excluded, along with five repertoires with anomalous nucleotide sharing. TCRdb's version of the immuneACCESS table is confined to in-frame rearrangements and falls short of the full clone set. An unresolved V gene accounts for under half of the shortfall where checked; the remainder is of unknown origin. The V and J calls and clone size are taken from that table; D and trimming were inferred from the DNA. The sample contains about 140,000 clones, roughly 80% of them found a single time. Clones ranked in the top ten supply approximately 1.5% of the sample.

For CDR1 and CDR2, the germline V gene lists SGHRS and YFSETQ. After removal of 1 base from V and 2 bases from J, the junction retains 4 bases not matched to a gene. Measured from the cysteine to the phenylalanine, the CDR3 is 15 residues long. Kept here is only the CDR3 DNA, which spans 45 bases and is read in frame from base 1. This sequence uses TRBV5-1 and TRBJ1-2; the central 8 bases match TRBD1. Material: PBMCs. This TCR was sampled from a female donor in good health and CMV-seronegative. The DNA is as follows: TGCGCCAGCAGCTTGTGGGGACAGGTGAACTATGGCTACACCTTC. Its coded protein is CASSLWGQVNYGYTF.